One sample yielded the 27 T cell receptor beta chains listed below, sequenced in a study of CD8+CD57+ T cells in acquired aplastic anemia. Profiles of TCR beta VDJ and CDR3 were generated from a genomic DNA template. TCRdb ran MiXCR on the reads and lists one entry per CDR3 protein. Altogether hundreds of thousands of distinct CDR3 sequences are present, under 65% being singletons, with the ten largest covering around 1.3%. Patients included in sequencing had previously demonstrated CD8+CD57+ cell expansion by flow cytometry. The sequenced sample was sorted CD4+, CD8+, or CD8+CD57+ T cells (not recorded which) from PBMCs. The receptors originated from a human donor with aplastic anemia.

This clonotype was seen ten or more times. The chain joins TRBV25-1 to TRBJ2-2; the D gene is possibly TRBD2 (6 bases). The CDR3 has 16 amino acids. V was pared by 3 bases and J by 1 base, with 12 bases between. CDR1 is MGHDK, CDR2 SYGVNS, per germline. Here the CDR3 reads CASSETGLRNTGELFF. CDR3 nucleotide sequence: TGTGCCAGCAGTGAGACGGGACTGAGGAACACCGGGGAGCTGTTTTTT.

J is TRBJ2-2 and V is TRBV20-1; the D gene is possibly TRBD2 (6 bases). Germline values: CDR1 DFQATT, CDR2 SNEGSKA (reference sequence). The CDR3 is 15 amino acids. The V end was cut by 0 bases, the J end by 9 bases, with 17 bases between. CDR3 in DNA: TGCAGTGCTAGAGATGAGTGGGGAGCGGGCAGGGAGCTGTTTTTT. Residues: CSARDEWGAGRELFF.

The V and J genes are TRBV29-1 and TRBJ1-2; tentatively, D is TRBD1 (6 bases). Trimming shortened V by 6 bases and J by 3 bases, and 17 bases separated the two germline ends. The CDR3 length is 14 residues. Germline assignment: CDR1 SQVTM and CDR2 ANQGSEA. In DNA, the CDR3 is TGCAGCGTCCCAAGGGCAGGGGAGGACTATGGCTACACCTTC. Its translation is CSVPRAGEDYGYTF.

V gene TRBV12-3 or TRBV12-4 combines with J gene TRBJ2-7; perhaps TRBD1 as D (6 bases). Trimming took 2 bases from V and 3 from J, leaving 11 bases between them. CDR3 length: 14 residues. The DNA of the CDR3 is TGTGCCAGCAGTTTAACGGACAGAATCTACGAGCAGTACTTC. Its translation: CASSLTDRIYEQYF.

This clonotype appeared a single time. At one end, the junction sequence differs from germline, possibly due to a read error. J is TRBJ2-7 and V is TRBV12-3 or TRBV12-4; D is undetermined. The CDR3 totals 11 residues. In nucleotides, the CDR3 is TGTACCAGCAGGCTGGATGACGAGCAGTACTTC. It is translated as CTSRLDDEQYF.

The V and J genes are TRBV9 and TRBJ2-1; the D is unclear. In germline, CDR1 is SGDLS, CDR2 YYNGEE. The CDR3 consists of 13 residues. Trimming pared 4 bases from V and 8 bases from J, leaving 13 bases between. The CDR3 sequence: CASSSPGLDEQFF. CDR3 bases: TGTGCCAGCAGCTCTCCGGGTCTAGATGAGCAGTTCTTC.

V gene TRBV4-1 combines with J gene TRBJ2-7; D unclear. Trimming took 1 base from V and 2 from J, leaving 15 bases between them. Looked up from germline, CDR1 is MGHRA and CDR2 is YSYEKL. The length of the CDR3 is 16 residues. The CDR3 region has the DNA TGCGCCAGCAGCCAAGGGTCGGCTAACCTAGCCTACGAGCAGTACTTC. Encoded protein: CASSQGSANLAYEQYF.

The chain joins TRBV29-1 to TRBJ1-2; perhaps TRBD1 as D (5 bases). Germline lookup yields CDR1 SQVTM and CDR2 ANQGSEA. The germline V and J ends were trimmed by 2 bases and 2 bases, with 9 bases remaining between them. CDR3 length equals 13 residues. CDR3 DNA sequence: TGCAGCGTTGAACTCTCAGGGAACTATGGCTACACCTTC. It specifies CSVELSGNYGYTF.

The V and J genes are TRBV2 and TRBJ2-5; D tentatively fits TRBD1 or TRBD2 (5 bases each). This CDR3 has 13 residues. V shed 5 bases and J shed 4 bases, with 11 bases lying between them. Germline V CDR1 and CDR2: SNHLY, FYNNEI. CDR3 nucleotide sequence: TGTGCCAGCAGTACGTCCGGGACAGAGACCCAGTACTTC. It codes for CASSTSGTETQYF.

This clonotype was seen only a few times. This chain connects TRBV24-1 to TRBJ1-2; 8 bases agree with TRBD1. V lost 6 bases, J lost 3 bases, and 8 bases stayed unmatched. The CDR3 is 15 amino acids. CDR1 and CDR2 (germline): KGHDR, SFDVKD. The CDR3 DNA follows: TGTGCCACCAGTCCCGCTGGGGACAGGCACTATGGCTACACCTTC. Translated: CATSPAGDRHYGYTF.

This clonotype occurred many times. The V call is TRBV5-1, the J call TRBJ2-1, with 12 bases matching TRBD1. With 7 bases clipped from V and 9 bases from J, the junction kept 5 bases outside the gene matches. Germline V CDR1 and CDR2: SGHRS, YFSETQ. The CDR3 has 13 amino acids. CDR3 in amino acids: CASAGQGAGEQFF. DNA of the CDR3: TGCGCCAGCGCGGGACAGGGGGCGGGTGAGCAGTTCTTC. The whole variable domain, filled in from reference TRBV5-1 and TRBJ2-1, reads KAGVTQTPRYLIKTRGQQVTLSCSPISGHRSVSWYQQTPGQGLQFLFEYFSETQRNKGNFPGRFSGRQFSNSRSEMNVSTLELGDSALYLCASAGQGAGEQFFGPGTRLTVL.

This clonotype occurred many times. The chain is built from TRBV20-1 and TRBJ1-2; maybe TRBD1 (5 bases). V was clipped by 6 bases and J by 4 bases, with 18 bases between them. Germline V gene lookup returns CDR1 DFQATT and CDR2 SNEGSKA (reference sequence). This CDR3 has 14 residues. The CDR3 spells CSAYRGERGYGYTF. CDR3 DNA: TGCAGTGCCTACCGGGGCGAGCGGGGCTATGGCTACACCTTC.

This clonotype came up once. The rearrangement links TRBV7-6 to TRBJ2-5; weak D call: TRBD1 (6 bases). V was pared by 5 bases and J by 9 bases, with 25 bases between. The germline V gene has CDR1 SGHVS and CDR2 FNYEAQ. There are 16 residues in the CDR3. This CDR3 is CASSQDGQTRNQPQYF. In DNA, the CDR3 is TGTGCCAGCAGCCAAGATGGACAGACGAGGAATCAGCCCCAGTACTTC.

This clonotype has a handful of counts. The CDR3 nucleotides are TGTGCCACCAGGTCTTCAGGTAGCAATCAGCCCCAGCATTTT. It translates to CATRSSGSNQPQHF. The chain couples TRBV15 to TRBJ1-5; D remains unclear. CDR3 size: 14 residues. Trimming removed 6 bases at V and 0 bases at J, with 9 bases between. Germline CDR1 LNHNV, CDR2 YYDKDF (reference sequence).

This clonotype has ten or more counts. The J gene is TRBJ2-5, the V gene TRBV6-5; no clear D gene. This CDR3 has 11 residues. Per germline, CDR1 MNHEY and CDR2 SVGAGI. Trimming removed 8 bases from V and 5 bases from J, with 9 bases in between. The CDR3 DNA sequence: TGTGCCAGCGGCCTATGGGAGACCCAGTACTTC. It is translated as CASGLWETQYF.

This clonotype has a count of ten or more. DNA of the CDR3: TGTGCCAGCAGTCTCTCTACCCTTGGAGAGCAGTACTTC. As protein: CASSLSTLGEQYF. This chain joins TRBV27 and TRBJ2-7; D remains ambiguous. Germline V gene data show CDR1 as MNHEY and CDR2 as SMNVEV (reference sequence). CDR3 length: 13 residues. With 5 bases removed from V and 7 bases from J, the gap between germline ends came to 15 bases.

The chain carries TRBV14 and TRBJ1-4, with unresolved D. Trimming shortened V by 1 base and J by 13 bases, and 13 bases separated the two germline ends. The CDR3 loop spans 13 amino acids. Germline V lookup: CDR1 SGHDN, CDR2 FVKESK. CDR3 protein: CASSQGYLDALFF. CDR3 nucleotides: TGTGCCAGCAGCCAAGGTTATTTGGATGCACTGTTTTTT.

The chain joins TRBV18 to TRBJ2-5; 12 bases agree with TRBD1. Germline CDR1 reads KGHSH; CDR2 reads LQKENI. This CDR3 contains 16 residues. J gave up 5 bases and V 3 bases, and 7 bases lay outside the gene matches. The CDR3 sequence is CASSPAGTGGMETQYF. The CDR3 DNA is TGTGCCAGCTCACCGGCCGGGACAGGGGGCATGGAGACCCAGTACTTC.

The chain couples TRBV5-1 to TRBJ1-5; D unresolved. V was clipped by 2 bases and J by 11 bases, with 2 bases between them. This CDR3 comprises 9 residues. Germline lookup yields CDR1 SGHRS and CDR2 YFSETQ. CDR3 loop: CASSFAQHF. DNA for the CDR3: TGCGCCAGCAGCTTTGCCCAGCATTTT.

About this clonotype itself: One base away lies a much larger clone, so this may be a sequencing read error. V is TRBV6-2 or TRBV6-3 and J is TRBJ1-2; D may be TRBD1 (6 bases). This CDR3 is 17 amino acids long. Germline V CDR1 and CDR2: MNHEY, SVGEGT. CDR3 DNA: TGTGCCAGCAGTTACGTGACAGGCCTGTTAGCTAAATATGGCTACACCTTC. It translates to CASSYVTGLLAKYGYTF.

A note on this clonotype: Compared with germline, one end of the junction differs, possibly owing to a read error. This chain uses TRBV7-9 with TRBJ2-1; no reliable D call. The germline gives CDR1 SEHNR, CDR2 FQNEAQ (reference sequence). The CDR3 extends over 11 amino acids. The CDR3 nucleotides are TGTGCCAGCAGCTTAGCCCCCTTCCCCATCTTC. Translating gives CASSLAPFPIF. Together with reference TRBV7-9 and TRBJ2-1, the CDR3 gives the full variable domain: DTGVSQNPRHKITKRGQNVTFRCDPISEHNRLYWYRQTLGQGPEFLTYFQNEAQLEKSRLLSDRFSAERPKGSFSTLEIQRTEQGDSAMYLCASSLAPFPIFGPGTRLTVL.

Regarding this clonotype: Relative to the germline gene, one junction end is altered; a read error may explain this. The chain recombines TRBV10-3 with TRBJ1-3; TRBD1 is a possible D gene (5 bases). The germline CDR1 and CDR2 sequences are ENHRY and SYGVKD. This CDR3 spans 12 amino acids. CDR3 protein: CAIRDTGTPVLF. CDR3 DNA: TGTGCCATCAGGGACACCGGGACGCCGGTACTCTTT.

This clonotype was seen a few times. A read error may be the cause here, since a much bigger clone is one base away. The J gene is TRBJ2-4, the V gene TRBV5-1; D may be TRBD2 (6 bases). The germline V gene has CDR1 SGHRS and CDR2 YFSETQ. The CDR3 consists of 13 residues. Trimming removed 1 base at V and 9 bases at J, with 11 bases between. Here the CDR3 DNA reads TGCGCCAGCAGCTTGTCAGTGGGGGGCATTCAGTACTTC. It translates to CASSLSVGGIQYF.

This chain links TRBV7-9 with TRBJ2-3; no firm D call. This CDR3 has 13 amino acids. Deletions cut 3 bases from V and 6 bases from J, with 10 bases between. Germline CDR1 SEHNR, CDR2 FQNEAQ (reference sequence). The CDR3 DNA is TGTGCCAGCAGCTTGTCGTCCAGCGATACGCAGTATTTT. This sequence encodes CASSLSSSDTQYF.

This clonotype was picked up a small number of times. The gene calls are TRBV15 and TRBJ2-7; weak D call: TRBD2 (6 bases). Germline lookup yields CDR1 LNHNV and CDR2 YYDKDF (reference sequence). The V and J ends lost 9 bases and 1 base respectively, with 13 bases between them. The CDR3 totals 13 residues. As DNA, the CDR3 is TGTGCCACGAGTCCGGGGGTATCCTACGAGCAGTACTTC. Protein sequence: CATSPGVSYEQYF.

The chain joins TRBV15 to TRBJ1-5; 8 bases map to TRBD1. Germline CDR1 is LNHNV and CDR2 is YYDKDF (reference sequence). Trimming cost V 4 bases and J 4 bases; bases outside gene matches: 3. The CDR3 extends over 14 amino acids. The CDR3, as DNA: TGTGCCACCAGCACAAGGACAGGGAATCAGCCCCAGCATTTT. Amino acid sequence: CATSTRTGNQPQHF.

The rearrangement links TRBV20-1 to TRBJ2-3; 8 nucleotides agree with TRBD2. CDR1 is DFQATT, CDR2 SNEGSKA, per germline (reference sequence). Unmatched junction bases numbered 13, after V lost 3 bases and J lost 2 bases. The CDR3 consists of 17 residues. The CDR3 reads CSASGAAGGDLTDTQYF. In nucleotides, the CDR3 is TGCAGTGCTAGCGGGGCTGCCGGGGGGGACCTCACAGATACGCAGTATTTT.